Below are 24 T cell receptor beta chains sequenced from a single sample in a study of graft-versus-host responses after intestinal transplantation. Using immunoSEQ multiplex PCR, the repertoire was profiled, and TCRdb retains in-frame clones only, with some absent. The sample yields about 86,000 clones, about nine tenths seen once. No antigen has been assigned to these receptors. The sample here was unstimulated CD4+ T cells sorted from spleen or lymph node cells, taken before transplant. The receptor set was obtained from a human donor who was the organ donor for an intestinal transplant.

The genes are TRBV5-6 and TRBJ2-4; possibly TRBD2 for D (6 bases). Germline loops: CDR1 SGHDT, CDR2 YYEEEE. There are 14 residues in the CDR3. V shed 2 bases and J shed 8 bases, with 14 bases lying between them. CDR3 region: CASSFFRGIYIQYF. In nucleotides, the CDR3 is TGTGCCAGCAGCTTTTTTCGGGGGATATACATTCAGTACTTC.

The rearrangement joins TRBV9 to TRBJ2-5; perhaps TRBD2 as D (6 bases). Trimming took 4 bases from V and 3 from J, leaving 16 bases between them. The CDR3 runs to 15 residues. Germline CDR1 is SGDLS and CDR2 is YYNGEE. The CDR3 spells CASSTAGWKEETQYF. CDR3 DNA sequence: TGTGCCAGCAGCACTGCGGGGTGGAAGGAAGAGACCCAGTACTTC.

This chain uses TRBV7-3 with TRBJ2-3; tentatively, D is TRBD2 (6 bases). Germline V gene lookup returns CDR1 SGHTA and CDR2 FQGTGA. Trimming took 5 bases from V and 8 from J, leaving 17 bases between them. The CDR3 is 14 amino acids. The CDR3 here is CASSRDSLQGTQYF. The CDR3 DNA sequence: TGTGCCAGCAGCAGGGACTCCCTGCAGGGTACGCAGTATTTT.

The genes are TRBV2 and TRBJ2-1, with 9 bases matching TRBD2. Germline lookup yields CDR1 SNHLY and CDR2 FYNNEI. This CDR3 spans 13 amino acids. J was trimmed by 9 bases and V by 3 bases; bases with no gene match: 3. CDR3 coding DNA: TGTGCCAGCAGTGAGCAGCGGGAGGTTGAGCAGTTCTTC. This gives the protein CASSEQREVEQFF.

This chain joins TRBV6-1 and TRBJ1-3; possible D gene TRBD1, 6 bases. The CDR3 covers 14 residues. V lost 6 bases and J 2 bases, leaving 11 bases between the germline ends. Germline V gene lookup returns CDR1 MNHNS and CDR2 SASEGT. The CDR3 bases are TGTGCCAGCAGCCTACAGGGTACTGGAAACACCATATATTTT. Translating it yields CASSLQGTGNTIYF.

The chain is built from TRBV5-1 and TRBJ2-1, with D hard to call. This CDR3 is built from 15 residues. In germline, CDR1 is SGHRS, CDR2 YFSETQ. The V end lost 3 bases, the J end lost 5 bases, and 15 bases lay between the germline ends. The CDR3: CASSSYENTDNEQFF. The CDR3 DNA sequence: TGCGCCAGCAGCTCATACGAAAACACAGACAATGAGCAGTTCTTC.

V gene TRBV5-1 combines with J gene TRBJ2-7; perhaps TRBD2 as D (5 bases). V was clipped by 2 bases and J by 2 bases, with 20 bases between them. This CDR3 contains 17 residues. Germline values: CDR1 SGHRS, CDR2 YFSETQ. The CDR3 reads CASSFNPPSNRAYEQYF. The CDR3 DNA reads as TGCGCCAGCAGCTTTAACCCACCTAGCAACCGGGCCTACGAGCAGTACTTC.

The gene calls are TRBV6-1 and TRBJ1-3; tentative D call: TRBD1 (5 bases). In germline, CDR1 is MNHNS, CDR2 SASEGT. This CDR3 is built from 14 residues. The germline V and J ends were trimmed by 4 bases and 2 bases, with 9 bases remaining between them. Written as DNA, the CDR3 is TGTGCCAGCAGTGCCTCAGGGCCTGGAAACACCATATATTTT. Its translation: CASSASGPGNTIYF.

The chain's CDR3 is CASSPLAGAYTQYF. CDR3 coding DNA: TGTGCCAGCAGCCCCCTAGCGGGGGCATATACGCAGTATTTT. The gene calls are TRBV6-6 and TRBJ2-3; 10 nucleotides line up with TRBD2. Per germline, CDR1 MNHNY and CDR2 SVGAGI (reference sequence). Trimming removed 6 bases from V and 7 bases from J; junction bases left unmatched: 7. This CDR3 has 14 residues.

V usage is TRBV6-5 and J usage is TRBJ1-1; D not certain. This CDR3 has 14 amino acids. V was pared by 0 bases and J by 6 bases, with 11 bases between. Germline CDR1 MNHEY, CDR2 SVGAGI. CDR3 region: CASSYSIGSAEAFF. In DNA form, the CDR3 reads TGTGCCAGCAGTTACTCGATCGGTTCTGCTGAAGCTTTCTTT.

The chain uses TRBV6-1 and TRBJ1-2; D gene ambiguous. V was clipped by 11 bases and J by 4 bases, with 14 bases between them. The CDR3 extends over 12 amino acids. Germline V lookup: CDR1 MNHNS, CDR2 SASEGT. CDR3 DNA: TGTGCCGCGTATTTACCCCCCTATGGCTACACCTTC. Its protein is CAAYLPPYGYTF.

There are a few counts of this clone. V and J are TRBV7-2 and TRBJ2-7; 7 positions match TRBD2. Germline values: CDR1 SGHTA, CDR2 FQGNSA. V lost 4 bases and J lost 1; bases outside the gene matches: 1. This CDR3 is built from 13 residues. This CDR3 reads CASSYGGSYEQYF. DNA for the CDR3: TGTGCCAGCAGCTACGGGGGGTCCTACGAGCAGTACTTC.

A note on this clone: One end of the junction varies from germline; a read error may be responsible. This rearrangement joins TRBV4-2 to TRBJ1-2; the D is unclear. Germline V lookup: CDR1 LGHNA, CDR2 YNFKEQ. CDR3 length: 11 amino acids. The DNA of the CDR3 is TGTGCCAGCAGGCAAGCGGTTGGCTACACCTTC. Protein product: CASRQAVGYTF.

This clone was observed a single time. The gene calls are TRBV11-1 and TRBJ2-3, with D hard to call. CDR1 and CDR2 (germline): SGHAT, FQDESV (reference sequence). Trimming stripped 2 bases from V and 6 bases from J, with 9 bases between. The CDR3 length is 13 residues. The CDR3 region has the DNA TGTGCCAGCAGCTTACTTTTTCCGGATACGCAGTATTTT. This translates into CASSLLFPDTQYF.

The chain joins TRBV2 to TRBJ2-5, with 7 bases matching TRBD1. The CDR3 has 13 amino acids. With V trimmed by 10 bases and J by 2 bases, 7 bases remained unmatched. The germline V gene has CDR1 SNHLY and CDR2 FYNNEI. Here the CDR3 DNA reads TGTGCCACCGGGACAGATTTACAAGAGACCCAGTACTTC. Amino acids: CATGTDLQETQYF.

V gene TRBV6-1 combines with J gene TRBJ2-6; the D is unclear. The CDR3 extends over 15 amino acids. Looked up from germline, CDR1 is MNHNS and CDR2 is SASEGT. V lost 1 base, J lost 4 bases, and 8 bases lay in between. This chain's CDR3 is CASSEERAGANVLTF. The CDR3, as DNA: TGTGCCAGCAGTGAAGAGCGAGCCGGGGCCAACGTCCTGACTTTC.

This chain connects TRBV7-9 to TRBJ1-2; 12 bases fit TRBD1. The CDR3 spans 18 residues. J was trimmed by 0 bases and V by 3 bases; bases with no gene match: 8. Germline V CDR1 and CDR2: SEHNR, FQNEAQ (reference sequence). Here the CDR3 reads CASSFTEGQGATNYGYTF. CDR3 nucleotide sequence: TGTGCCAGCAGCTTTACCGAGGGACAGGGGGCGACTAACTATGGCTACACCTTC. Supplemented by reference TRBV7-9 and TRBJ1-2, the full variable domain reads DTGVSQNPRHKITKRGQNVTFRCDPISEHNRLYWYRQTLGQGPEFLTYFQNEAQLEKSRLLSDRFSAERPKGSFSTLEIQRTEQGDSAMYLCASSFTEGQGATNYGYTFGSGTRLTVV.

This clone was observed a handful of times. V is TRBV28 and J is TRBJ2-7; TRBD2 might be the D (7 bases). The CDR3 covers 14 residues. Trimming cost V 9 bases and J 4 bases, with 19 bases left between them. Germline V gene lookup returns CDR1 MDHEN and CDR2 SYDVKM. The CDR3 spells CASSRGGAVYEQYF. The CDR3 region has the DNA TGTGCCAGTTCGAGGGGGGGGGCAGTTTACGAGCAGTACTTC.

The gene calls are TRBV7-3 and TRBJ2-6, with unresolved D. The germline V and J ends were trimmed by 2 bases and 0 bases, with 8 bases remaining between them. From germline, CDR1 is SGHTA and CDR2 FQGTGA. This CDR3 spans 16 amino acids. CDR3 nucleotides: TGTGCCAGCAGCTTATGGGCCGCCTCTGGGGCCAACGTCCTGACTTTC. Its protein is CASSLWAASGANVLTF. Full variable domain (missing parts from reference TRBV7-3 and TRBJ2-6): GAGVSQTPSNKVTEKGKYVELRCDPISGHTALYWYRQSLGQGPEFLIYFQGTGAADDSGLPNDRFFAVRPEGSVSTLKIQRTERGDSAVYLCASSLWAASGANVLTFGAGSRLTVL.

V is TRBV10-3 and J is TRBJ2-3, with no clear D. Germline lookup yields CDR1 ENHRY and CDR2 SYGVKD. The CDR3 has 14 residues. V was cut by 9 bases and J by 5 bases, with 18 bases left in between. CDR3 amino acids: CAIQGSAGLDTQYF. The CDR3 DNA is TGTGCCATTCAAGGCTCGGCCGGGTTAGATACGCAGTATTTT.

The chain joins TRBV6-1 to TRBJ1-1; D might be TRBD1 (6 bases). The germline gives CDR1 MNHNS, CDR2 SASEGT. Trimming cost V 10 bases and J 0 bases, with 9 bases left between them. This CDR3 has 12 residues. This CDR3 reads CATRTVNTEAFF. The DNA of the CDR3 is TGTGCCACCCGGACAGTGAACACTGAAGCTTTCTTT.

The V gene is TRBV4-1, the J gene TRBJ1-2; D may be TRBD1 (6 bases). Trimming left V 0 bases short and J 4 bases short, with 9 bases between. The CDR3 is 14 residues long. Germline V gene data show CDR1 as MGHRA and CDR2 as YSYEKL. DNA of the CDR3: TGCGCCAGCAGCCAAGAAGGACAGAGCTATGGCTACACCTTC. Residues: CASSQEGQSYGYTF.

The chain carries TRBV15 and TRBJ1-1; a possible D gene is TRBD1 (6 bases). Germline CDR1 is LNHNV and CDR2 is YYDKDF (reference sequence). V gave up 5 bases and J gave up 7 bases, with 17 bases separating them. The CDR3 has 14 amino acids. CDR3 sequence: CATSQRSGGREAFF. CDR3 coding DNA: TGTGCCACCAGCCAACGTTCGGGGGGGCGTGAAGCTTTCTTT. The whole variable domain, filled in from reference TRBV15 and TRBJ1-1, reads DAMVIQNPRYQVTQFGKPVTLSCSQTLNHNVMYWYQQKSSQAPKLLFHYYDKDFNNEADTPDNFQSRRPNTSFCFLDIRSPGLGDTAMYLCATSQRSGGREAFFGQGTRLTVV.

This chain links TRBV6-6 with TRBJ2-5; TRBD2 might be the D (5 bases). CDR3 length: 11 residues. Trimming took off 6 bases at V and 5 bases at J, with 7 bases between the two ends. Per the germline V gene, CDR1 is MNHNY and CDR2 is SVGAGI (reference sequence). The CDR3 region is CASRRGETQYF. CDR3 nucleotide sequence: TGTGCCAGCAGAAGAGGGGAGACCCAGTACTTC.